This T cell receptor (beta chain) was sequenced for a study of T cell repertoires in cytomegalovirus infection. Study context: The authors used CMV epitopes that were HLA-C-restricted (recently identified) and HLA-B-restricted (well studied). Findings of the study overall: Summed public TCR beta family frequency identified CMV carriers bearing the relevant HLA.

The V gene's germline CDR1 is SGHTA and CDR2 FQGNSA. The CDR3 is made up of 16 amino acids. V was clipped by 2 bases and J by 3 bases, with 17 bases between them. TCRdb re-analysed the reads in MiXCR, keeping a single row per CDR3 protein. The table includes approximately 270,000 distinct CDR3 sequences, 22% detected once. This clonotype came up many times. Its antigen is unidentified. Source: cultured PBMCs, taken from culture after CMV antigen stimulation. This sequence was found in a human donor in good health (CMV status not recorded). Some clones in this sample may be carry-over from other donors' samples. V is TRBV7-2 and J is TRBJ2-7; D is unclear. DNA of the CDR3: TGTGCCAGCAGCTTAATCATAAGGGCCGGAATCTACGAGCAGTACTTC. It yields the protein CASSLIIRAGIYEQYF. Using reference TRBV7-2 and TRBJ2-7 for the parts outside the CDR3, the full variable domain is GAGVSQSPSNKVTEKGKDVELRCDPISGHTALYWYRQSLGQGLEFLIYFQGNSAPDKSGLPSDRFSAERTGGSVSTLTIQRTQQEDSAVYLCASSLIIRAGIYEQYFGPGTRLTVT.